Below are 18 T cell receptor beta chains sequenced from a single sample in a study of blood T cell repertoires in COVID-19. Clones were read by immunoSEQ multiplex PCR, and TCRdb kept only the in-frame ones, dropping some. Of approximately 180,000 clones listed, over 75% are singletons. Specimen: peripheral blood. The receptors shown here come from a man aged 60 to 75 with acute or convalescent COVID-19.

This rearrangement joins TRBV15 to TRBJ1-6; no firm D call. Germline CDR1 is LNHNV and CDR2 is YYDKDF (reference sequence). This CDR3 has 14 residues. Trimming stripped 5 bases from V and 8 bases from J, with 13 bases between. CDR3 sequence reads: CATSETAGDSPLHF. The CDR3 nucleotides read TGTGCCACCAGCGAAACCGCCGGGGATTCACCCCTCCACTTT.

This clone appeared once. The chain couples TRBV4-1 to TRBJ2-1, with D possibly being TRBD2 (5 bases). The germline V and J ends were trimmed by 1 base and 5 bases, with 15 bases remaining between them. CDR1 and CDR2 (germline): MGHRA, YSYEKL. The CDR3 covers 16 residues. The CDR3 DNA reads as TGCGCCAGCAGCCAAGTAGGTCGGGATATTCACAATGAGCAGTTCTTC. Its translation: CASSQVGRDIHNEQFF.

The genes are TRBV27 and TRBJ1-1; tentative D call: TRBD1 (6 bases). CDR1 is MNHEY and CDR2 is SMNVEV in the germline V gene (reference sequence). V was clipped by 6 bases and J by 1 base, with 12 bases between them. The CDR3 sequence is 14 residues long. The CDR3 protein is CASRAGVGNTEAFF. The CDR3 DNA reads as TGTGCCAGCAGGGCAGGGGTCGGGAACACTGAAGCTTTCTTT.

The CDR3 nucleotides are TGTGCCAGCAGCCCGGGACTAGCCCTCCAAGAGACCCAGTACTTC. Translating it yields CASSPGLALQETQYF. This chain uses TRBV7-3 with TRBJ2-5, with 9 positions matching TRBD2. J lost 1 base, V lost 5 bases, and 5 bases had no gene match. CDR1 is SGHTA and CDR2 is FQGTGA in the germline V gene. The CDR3 loop spans 15 amino acids.

The sample holds one count of this clone. The chain uses TRBV18 and TRBJ2-5, with D maybe TRBD2 (5 bases). The CDR3 has 12 amino acids. Germline-derived CDR1 and CDR2 are KGHSH and LQKENI. V dropped 3 bases and J dropped 6 bases, with 8 bases sitting between them. CDR3 DNA: TGTGCCAGCTCACCCGGGGAGAAGACCCAGTACTTC. It is translated as CASSPGEKTQYF.

The gene calls are TRBV6-5 and TRBJ1-2, with TRBD1 matching over 9 bases. The CDR3 runs to 13 residues. The germline V gene encodes CDR1 MNHEY and CDR2 SVGAGI. V dropped 8 bases and J dropped 3; count of bases not matched to a gene: 4. CDR3 coding DNA: TGTGCCAGCCATCGACAGGGGGACTATGGCTACACCTTC. Protein product: CASHRQGDYGYTF.

The gene calls are TRBV7-2 and TRBJ2-1; 13 bases map to TRBD2. CDR1 is SGHTA, CDR2 FQGNSA, per germline. CDR3 length: 14 amino acids. V gave up 6 bases and J gave up 10 bases; unmatched junction bases: 6. The CDR3 here is CASRYGLAGVEQFF. The CDR3 coding sequence is TGTGCCAGCAGGTATGGACTAGCGGGAGTCGAGCAGTTCTTC.

V gene TRBV4-2 combines with J gene TRBJ1-1, with D unclear. The CDR3 is made up of 14 amino acids. Germline CDR1 and CDR2: LGHNA and YNFKEQ. V lost 1 base and J lost 5, with 11 bases in between. The CDR3 loop is CASSQATRGTEAFF. CDR3 bases: TGTGCCAGCAGCCAAGCAACCCGAGGAACTGAAGCTTTCTTT.

The J gene is TRBJ1-1, the V gene TRBV7-3, with unresolved D. Germline values: CDR1 SGHTA, CDR2 FQGTGA. V was clipped by 3 bases and J by 1 base, with 6 bases between them. There are 13 residues in the CDR3. This CDR3 is CASSFSPNTEAFF. CDR3 DNA sequence: TGTGCCAGCAGCTTTTCTCCGAACACTGAAGCTTTCTTT. Combining the CDR3 with reference TRBV7-3 and TRBJ1-1 gives the whole variable domain GAGVSQTPSNKVTEKGKYVELRCDPISGHTALYWYRQSLGQGPEFLIYFQGTGAADDSGLPNDRFFAVRPEGSVSTLKIQRTERGDSAVYLCASSFSPNTEAFFGQGTRLTVV.

The chain couples TRBV27 to TRBJ2-4; 10 bases line up with TRBD1. This CDR3 comprises 14 residues. The germline V gene encodes CDR1 MNHEY and CDR2 SMNVEV (reference sequence). With V trimmed by 2 bases and J by 7 bases, 2 bases remained unmatched. The CDR3: CASSLRQGANIQYF. CDR3 bases: TGTGCCAGCAGTTTAAGACAGGGGGCTAACATTCAGTACTTC.

The chain combines TRBV9 with TRBJ2-7, with D maybe TRBD2 (8 bases). The V gene's germline CDR1 is SGDLS and CDR2 YYNGEE. The CDR3 is 14 residues long. Trimming took 4 bases from V and 4 from J, leaving 15 bases between them. The CDR3 sequence: CASSREGAGYEQYF. The DNA for the CDR3 is TGTGCCAGCAGCCGGGAGGGGGCAGGGTACGAGCAGTACTTC.

The chain combines TRBV4-1 with TRBJ2-1; possibly TRBD2 for D (6 bases). V was pared by 3 bases and J by 7 bases, with 22 bases between. Germline V gene data show CDR1 as MGHRA and CDR2 as YSYEKL. The CDR3 runs 17 residues. The CDR3 sequence: CASSHPGERRGHNEQFF. CDR3 DNA: TGCGCCAGCAGCCACCCGGGGGAGAGACGAGGACATAATGAGCAGTTCTTC.

The CDR3 here is CATSWGQGTRNTIYF. As DNA, the CDR3 is TGTGCCACCAGCTGGGGACAGGGGACCAGAAACACCATATATTTT. The chain couples TRBV28 to TRBJ1-3; 10 bases line up with TRBD1. The CDR3 contains 15 residues. CDR1 and CDR2 from the germline V gene are MDHEN and SYDVKM. The V and J ends lost 10 bases and 5 bases, in that order; junction bases with no gene match: 11.

This sequence joins TRBV3-1 (or the pseudogene TRBV3-2) and TRBJ2-4; 15 bases align to TRBD2. V lost 0 bases to trimming and J lost 0 bases; unmatched junction nucleotides: 12. This CDR3 region has 22 residues. Germline V gene lookup returns CDR1 LGHDT and CDR2 YNNKEL (reference sequence). CDR3 DNA: TGTGCCAGCAGCCAAGATGAGTGGACTAGCGGGAGGGAAGCACTAGCCAAAAACATTCAGTACTTC. This sequence encodes CASSQDEWTSGREALAKNIQYF.

This clone was detected once. This sequence joins TRBV18 and TRBJ1-2; the D gene is possibly TRBD1 (6 bases). In germline, CDR1 is KGHSH, CDR2 LQKENI. V was shortened by 1 base and J by 2 bases, with 14 bases between the two germline ends. The CDR3 sequence is 16 residues long. DNA for the CDR3: TGTGCCAGCTCACCACGACTGGACAGCCTAAACTATGGCTACACCTTC. Its protein product is CASSPRLDSLNYGYTF.

The chain has TRBV9 and TRBJ2-5, with D maybe TRBD1 (5 bases). Per germline, CDR1 SGDLS and CDR2 YYNGEE. The V end was cut by 0 bases, the J end by 3 bases, with 12 bases between. The CDR3 has 15 amino acids. The CDR3, as DNA: TGTGCCAGCAGCGTAGGAGGACAAATAAAAGAGACCCAGTACTTC. Amino acid sequence: CASSVGGQIKETQYF. Filled out from reference TRBV9 and TRBJ2-5, the complete variable domain reads DSGVTQTPKHLITATGQRVTLRCSPRSGDLSVYWYQQSLDQGLQFLIQYYNGEERAKGNILERFSAQQFPDLHSELNLSSLELGDSALYFCASSVGGQIKETQYFGPGTRLLVL.

This clone was seen once. The chain recombines TRBV27 with TRBJ2-7; TRBD2 aligns across 11 bases. Germline V gives CDR1 MNHEY, CDR2 SMNVEV (reference sequence). The CDR3 length is 16 residues. V gave up 2 bases and J gave up 7 bases; unmatched junction bases: 10. CDR3 coding DNA: TGTGCCAGCAGTTTACGACTTCCTAGCGGGAGGACAGAGCAGTACTTC. Protein product: CASSLRLPSGRTEQYF.

The V call is TRBV28, the J call TRBJ2-7, with D maybe TRBD2 (6 bases). Per germline, CDR1 MDHEN and CDR2 SYDVKM. CDR3 length equals 15 residues. Trimming left V 3 bases short and J 0 bases short, with 12 bases between. For the CDR3, the DNA is TGTGCCAGCAGTTTCGCTAGCGTCGACTCCTACGAGCAGTACTTC. It codes for CASSFASVDSYEQYF.